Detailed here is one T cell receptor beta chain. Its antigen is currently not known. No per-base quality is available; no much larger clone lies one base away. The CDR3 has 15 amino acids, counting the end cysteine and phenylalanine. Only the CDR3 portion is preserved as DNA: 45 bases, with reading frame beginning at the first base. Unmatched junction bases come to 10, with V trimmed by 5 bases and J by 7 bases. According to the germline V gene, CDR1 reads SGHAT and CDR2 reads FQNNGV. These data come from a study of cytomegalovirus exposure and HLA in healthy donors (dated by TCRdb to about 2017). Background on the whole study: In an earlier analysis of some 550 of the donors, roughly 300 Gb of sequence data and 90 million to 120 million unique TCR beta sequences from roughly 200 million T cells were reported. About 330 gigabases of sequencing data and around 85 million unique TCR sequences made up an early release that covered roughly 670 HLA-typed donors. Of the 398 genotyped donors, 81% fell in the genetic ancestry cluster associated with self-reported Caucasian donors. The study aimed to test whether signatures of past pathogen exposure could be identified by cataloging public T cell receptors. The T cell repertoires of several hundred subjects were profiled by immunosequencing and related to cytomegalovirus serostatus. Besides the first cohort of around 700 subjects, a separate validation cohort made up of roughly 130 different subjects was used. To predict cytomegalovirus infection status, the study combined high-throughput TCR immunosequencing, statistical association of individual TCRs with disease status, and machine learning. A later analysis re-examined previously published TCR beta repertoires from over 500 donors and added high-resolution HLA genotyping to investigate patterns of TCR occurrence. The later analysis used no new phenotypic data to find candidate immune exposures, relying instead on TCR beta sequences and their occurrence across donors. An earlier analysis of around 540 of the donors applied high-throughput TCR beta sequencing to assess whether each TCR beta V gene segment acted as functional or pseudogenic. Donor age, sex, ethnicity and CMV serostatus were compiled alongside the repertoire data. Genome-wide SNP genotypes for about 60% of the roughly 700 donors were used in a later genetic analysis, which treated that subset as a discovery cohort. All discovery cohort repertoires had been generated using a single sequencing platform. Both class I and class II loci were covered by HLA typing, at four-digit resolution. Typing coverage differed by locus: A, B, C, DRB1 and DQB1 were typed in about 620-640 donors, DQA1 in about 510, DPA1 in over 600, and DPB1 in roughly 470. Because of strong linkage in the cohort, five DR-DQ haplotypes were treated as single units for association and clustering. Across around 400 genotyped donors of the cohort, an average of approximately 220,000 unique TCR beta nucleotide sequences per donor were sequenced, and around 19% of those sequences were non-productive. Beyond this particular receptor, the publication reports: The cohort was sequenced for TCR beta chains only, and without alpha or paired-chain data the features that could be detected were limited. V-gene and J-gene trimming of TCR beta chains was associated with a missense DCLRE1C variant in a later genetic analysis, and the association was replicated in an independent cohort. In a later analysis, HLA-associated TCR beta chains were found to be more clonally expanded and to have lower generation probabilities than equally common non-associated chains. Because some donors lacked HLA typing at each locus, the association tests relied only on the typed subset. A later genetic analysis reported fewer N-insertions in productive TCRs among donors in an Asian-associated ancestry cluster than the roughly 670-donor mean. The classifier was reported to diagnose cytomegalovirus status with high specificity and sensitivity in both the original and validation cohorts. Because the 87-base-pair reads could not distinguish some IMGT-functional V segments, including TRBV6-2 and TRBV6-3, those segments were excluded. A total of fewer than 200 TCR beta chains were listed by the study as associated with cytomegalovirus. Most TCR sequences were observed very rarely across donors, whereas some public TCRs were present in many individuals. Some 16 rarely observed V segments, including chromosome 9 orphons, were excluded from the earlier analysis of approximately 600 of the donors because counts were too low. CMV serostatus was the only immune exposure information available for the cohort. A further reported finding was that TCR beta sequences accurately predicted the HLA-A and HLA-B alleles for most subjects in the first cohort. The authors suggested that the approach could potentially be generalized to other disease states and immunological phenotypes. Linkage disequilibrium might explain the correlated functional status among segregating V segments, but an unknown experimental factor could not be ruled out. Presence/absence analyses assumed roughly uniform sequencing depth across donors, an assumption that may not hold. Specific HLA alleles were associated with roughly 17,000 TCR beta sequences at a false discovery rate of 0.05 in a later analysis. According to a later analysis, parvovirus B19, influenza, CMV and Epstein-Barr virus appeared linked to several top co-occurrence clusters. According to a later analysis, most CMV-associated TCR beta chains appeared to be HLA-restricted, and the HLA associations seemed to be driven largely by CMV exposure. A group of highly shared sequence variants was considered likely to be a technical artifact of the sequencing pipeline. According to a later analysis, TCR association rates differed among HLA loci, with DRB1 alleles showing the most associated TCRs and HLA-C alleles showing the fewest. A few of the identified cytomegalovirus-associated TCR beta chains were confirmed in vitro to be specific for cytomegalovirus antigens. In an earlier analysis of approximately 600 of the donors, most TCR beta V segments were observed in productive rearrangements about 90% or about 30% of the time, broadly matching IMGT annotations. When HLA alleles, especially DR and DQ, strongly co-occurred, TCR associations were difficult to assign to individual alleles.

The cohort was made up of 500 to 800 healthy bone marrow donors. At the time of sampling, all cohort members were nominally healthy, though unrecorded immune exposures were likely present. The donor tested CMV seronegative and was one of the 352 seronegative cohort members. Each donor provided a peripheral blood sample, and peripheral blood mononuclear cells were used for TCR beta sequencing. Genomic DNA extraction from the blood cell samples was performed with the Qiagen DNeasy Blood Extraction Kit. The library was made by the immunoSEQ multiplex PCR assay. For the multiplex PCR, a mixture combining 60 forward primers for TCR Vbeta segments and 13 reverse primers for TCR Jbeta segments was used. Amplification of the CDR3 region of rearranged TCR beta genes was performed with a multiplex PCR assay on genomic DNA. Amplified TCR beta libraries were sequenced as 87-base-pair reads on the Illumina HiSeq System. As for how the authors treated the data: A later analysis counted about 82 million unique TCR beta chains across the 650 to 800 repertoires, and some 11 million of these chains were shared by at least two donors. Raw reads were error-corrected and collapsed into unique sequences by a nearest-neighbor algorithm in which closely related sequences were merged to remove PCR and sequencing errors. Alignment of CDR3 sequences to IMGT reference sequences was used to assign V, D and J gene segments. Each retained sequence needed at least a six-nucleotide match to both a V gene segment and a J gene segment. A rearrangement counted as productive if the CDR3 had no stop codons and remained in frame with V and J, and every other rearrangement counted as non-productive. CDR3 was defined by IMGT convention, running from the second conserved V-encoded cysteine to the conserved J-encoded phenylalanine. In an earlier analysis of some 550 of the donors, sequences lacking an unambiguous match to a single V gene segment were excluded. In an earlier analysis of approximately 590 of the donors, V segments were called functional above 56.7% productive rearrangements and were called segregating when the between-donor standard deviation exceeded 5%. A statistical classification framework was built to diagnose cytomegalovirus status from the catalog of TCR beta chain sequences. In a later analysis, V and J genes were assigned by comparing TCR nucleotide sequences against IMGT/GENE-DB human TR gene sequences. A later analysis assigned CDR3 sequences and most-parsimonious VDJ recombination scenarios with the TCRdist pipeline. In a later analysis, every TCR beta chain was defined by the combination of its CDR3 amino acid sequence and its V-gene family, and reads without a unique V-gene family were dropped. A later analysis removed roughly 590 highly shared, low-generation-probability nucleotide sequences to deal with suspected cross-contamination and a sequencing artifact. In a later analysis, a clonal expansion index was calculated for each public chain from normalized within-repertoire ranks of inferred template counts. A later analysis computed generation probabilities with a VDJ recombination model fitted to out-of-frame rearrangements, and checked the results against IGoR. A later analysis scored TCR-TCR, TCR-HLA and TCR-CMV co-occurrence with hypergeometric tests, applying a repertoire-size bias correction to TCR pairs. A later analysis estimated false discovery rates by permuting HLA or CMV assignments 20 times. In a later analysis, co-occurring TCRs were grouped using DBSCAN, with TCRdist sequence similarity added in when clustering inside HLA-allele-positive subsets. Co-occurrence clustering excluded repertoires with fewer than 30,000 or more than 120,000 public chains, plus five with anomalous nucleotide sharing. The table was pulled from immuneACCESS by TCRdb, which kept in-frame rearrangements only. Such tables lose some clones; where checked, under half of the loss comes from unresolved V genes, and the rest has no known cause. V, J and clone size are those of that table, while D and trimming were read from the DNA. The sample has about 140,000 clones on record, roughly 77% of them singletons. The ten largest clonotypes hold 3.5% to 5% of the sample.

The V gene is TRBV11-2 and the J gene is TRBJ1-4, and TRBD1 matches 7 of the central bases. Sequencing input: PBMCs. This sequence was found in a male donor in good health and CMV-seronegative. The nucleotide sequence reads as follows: TGTGCCAGCAGCCCCGGACAGGACGGGAGTGAAAAACTGTTTTTT. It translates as CASSPGQDGSEKLFF.